The 5 T cell receptor beta chains given below trace back to one sample, sequenced in a study of T-cell reconstitution after alpha-beta-depleted transplantation in children. Unique molecular identifiers were used to barcode this TCRbeta library. One entry per CDR3 protein results from TCRdb running MiXCR on the PCR reads. The table has some 200,000 distinct CDR3 sequences, around 8.9% seen once. The sequenced sample was PBMCs from the stem cell graft donor, obtained from the stem cell graft. These receptors all stem from a human donor who donated a stem cell graft to a child with SCID.

This clonotype has ten or more counts. The chain uses TRBV5-6 and TRBJ1-4; D unresolved. V dropped 2 bases and J dropped 5 bases, with 10 bases sitting between them. Germline V gives CDR1 SGHDT, CDR2 YYEEEE. The CDR3 sequence is 14 residues long. CDR3 loop: CASSLWTVNEKLFF. The DNA for the CDR3 is TGTGCCAGCAGCTTATGGACGGTGAATGAAAAACTGTTTTTT.

The table lists this clonotype with many counts. The chain is built from TRBV7-9 and TRBJ2-1; TRBD1 matches at 7 bases. The V gene's germline CDR1 is SEHNR and CDR2 FQNEAQ (reference sequence). The CDR3 is 12 amino acids. J lost 9 bases, V lost 6 bases, and 5 bases had no gene match. The DNA of the CDR3 is TGTGCCAGCAGGACAGGGCGCGCTGAGCAGTTCTTC. It codes for CASRTGRAEQFF. Full variable domain (remainder filled in from reference TRBV7-9 and TRBJ2-1): DTGVSQNPRHKITKRGQNVTFRCDPISEHNRLYWYRQTLGQGPEFLTYFQNEAQLEKSRLLSDRFSAERPKGSFSTLEIQRTEQGDSAMYLCASRTGRAEQFFGPGTRLTVL.

This clonotype was counted many times. This chain links TRBV6-1 with TRBJ1-1; D uncertain. The length of the CDR3 is 14 residues. The V end was cut by 6 bases, the J end by 4 bases, with 15 bases between. From germline, CDR1 is MNHNS and CDR2 SASEGT. In DNA, the CDR3 is TGTGCCAGCAGCTCCAGGCCGGTGGCCACTGAAGCTTTCTTT. As protein: CASSSRPVATEAFF.

This clonotype was observed many times. The chain recombines TRBV12-3 or TRBV12-4 with TRBJ2-3; D might be TRBD2 (6 bases). The germline V and J ends were trimmed by 6 bases and 0 bases, with 10 bases remaining between them. CDR3 size: 14 residues. The CDR3 loop is CASRGLTSTDTQYF. The DNA for the CDR3 is TGTGCCAGCAGAGGACTAACTAGCACAGATACGCAGTATTTT.

This clonotype was seen repeatedly, ten times or more. The chain carries TRBV10-3 and TRBJ2-7; D is unclear. V lost 9 bases to trimming and J lost 3 bases, with 3 bases between them. Germline V CDR1 and CDR2: ENHRY, SYGVKD. This CDR3 region has 9 residues. CDR3 region: CAIGYEQYF. The CDR3 nucleotides read TGTGCCATTGGCTACGAGCAGTACTTC.